This record concerns one T cell receptor (beta chain) sequence. From germline, CDR1 is SGHTA and CDR2 FQGNSA. V lost 2 bases to trimming and J lost 0 bases, with 8 bases between them. The CDR3 runs to 15 residues. In the authors' methods: Cell counts per sample came from amplifying reference gene primers. The method was immunoSEQ multiplex PCR; TCRdb's version includes in-frame clones alone and lacks a portion of them. That table supplies the V and J calls and clone size; D and trimming were determined from the DNA. The table has some 120,000 clones, 65% to 90% seen once. This specimen belongs to a study of blood T cell repertoires in COVID-19. Study-level background: COVID-19 samples, acute and convalescent, were from the United States, Italy and Spain. PBMCs, B-cell-depleted T cells, or T cells were the source of the cDNA or gDNA that made up the material.

Sequenced input: peripheral blood. The V and J genes are TRBV7-2 and TRBJ2-1; D might be TRBD2 (5 bases). This TCR derives from a human donor in a cohort sampled during active COVID-19. Here the CDR3 reads CASSLLGSSYNEQFF. The CDR3 DNA is TGTGCCAGCAGCTTACTGGGGAGCTCCTACAATGAGCAGTTCTTC.